The 16 T cell receptor beta chains listed next were all sequenced from one sample in a study of shared clonotypes between healthy human individuals. Terminally differentiated effector memory CD45RA+ cells were excluded from the naive CD8 cells, which were CD45RO-negative and positively selected for CCR7. Repertoires were generated with immunoSEQ multiplex PCR, while TCRdb's copy carries only in-frame clones and drops some. The repertoire includes hundreds of thousands of clones, about 95% of them detected once, and over 0.1% sits in the top ten. The specimen was naive CD8+ T cells sorted from blood. The receptors shown here come from a woman aged 30 to 39 in good health.

The rearrangement joins TRBV9 to TRBJ2-3; 10 bases map to TRBD2. Germline loops: CDR1 SGDLS, CDR2 YYNGEE. The CDR3 runs 17 residues. V lost 0 bases to trimming and J lost 3 bases; unmatched junction nucleotides: 7. Here the CDR3 DNA reads TGTGCCAGCAGCGTAGGGAGCGGGAGGGTTGCAACAGATACGCAGTATTTT. It yields the protein CASSVGSGRVATDTQYF.

This clone was found a few times. The rearrangement links TRBV14 to TRBJ1-2; D unclear. The CDR3 spans 13 residues. Germline lookup yields CDR1 SGHDN and CDR2 FVKESK. The V and J ends lost 2 bases and 2 bases respectively, with 6 bases between them. The CDR3 is CASSQSGNYGYTF. CDR3 coding DNA: TGTGCCAGCAGCCAATCGGGAAACTATGGCTACACCTTC.

CDR3 sequence reads: CASRPQGSYGYTF. The CDR3, as DNA: TGTGCCAGCAGACCACAAGGGTCTTACGGCTACACCTTC. This chain uses TRBV5-6 with TRBJ1-2; unclear D gene. Germline V CDR1 and CDR2: SGHDT, YYEEEE. The CDR3 is 13 residues long. The V gene lost 5 bases and the J gene lost 8 bases, with 16 bases spanning the gap.

This chain links TRBV27 with TRBJ2-3; D could derive from TRBD1 or TRBD2 (5 bases each). Germline V gives CDR1 MNHEY, CDR2 SMNVEV (reference sequence). V lost 5 bases and J lost 10, with 13 bases in between. The CDR3 length is 12 residues. The CDR3 reads CASSGGPAAQYF. CDR3 bases: TGTGCCAGCAGTGGGGGACCCGCGGCGCAGTATTTT.

This chain joins TRBV28 and TRBJ2-7, with 9 bases identical to TRBD2. There are 14 residues in the CDR3. Germline V lookup: CDR1 MDHEN, CDR2 SYDVKM. V shed 7 bases and J 2 bases; nucleotides not matched to a gene: 6. CDR3 loop: CASTAVAGAYEQYF. CDR3 in DNA: TGTGCCAGCACCGCCGTAGCGGGAGCCTACGAGCAGTACTTC.

This clone was recorded once. This chain connects TRBV7-9 to TRBJ2-1; TRBD2 matches at 8 bases. The germline V gene has CDR1 SEHNR and CDR2 FQNEAQ (reference sequence). CDR3 size: 15 residues. Trimming cost V 1 base and J 6 bases; bases outside gene matches: 5. The CDR3 nucleotides are TGTGCCAGCAGCTTAGTAAGCGGGAGTACCAATGAGCAGTTCTTC. It is translated as CASSLVSGSTNEQFF.

The chain is built from TRBV27 and TRBJ2-7; 11 nucleotides line up with TRBD2. The CDR3 covers 15 residues. The trim removed 6 bases at V and 5 bases at J, leaving 9 bases unmatched. The germline V gene encodes CDR1 MNHEY and CDR2 SMNVEV (reference sequence). In nucleotides, the CDR3 is TGTGCCAGCAGGTACACTACTAGCGGGAGAAACGAGCAGTACTTC. It specifies CASRYTTSGRNEQYF.

The chain employs TRBV11-2 and TRBJ2-7, with 9 bases identical to TRBD2. After removal of 0 bases from V and 4 bases from J, the junction contained 4 bases not matched to a gene. There are 15 residues in the CDR3. Germline V lookup: CDR1 SGHAT, CDR2 FQNNGV. CDR3 sequence: CASSLESSGTYEQYF. Here the CDR3 DNA reads TGTGCCAGCAGCTTAGAGTCTAGCGGGACATACGAGCAGTACTTC.

The chain's CDR3 is CASSRGRLNEKLFF. The DNA for the CDR3 is TGTGCCAGTAGCAGGGGGCGGCTGAATGAAAAACTGTTTTTT. V gene TRBV19 combines with J gene TRBJ1-4, with 8 bases matching TRBD1. The CDR3 has 14 residues. V shed 6 bases, J shed 5 bases, and the junction held 5 bases outside the gene matches. Germline V gene sequence: CDR1 LNHDA, CDR2 SQIVND (reference sequence).

The chain combines TRBV2 with TRBJ2-7; perhaps TRBD1 as D (5 bases). V lost 11 bases to trimming and J lost 0 bases, with 14 bases between them. CDR1 is SNHLY and CDR2 is FYNNEI in the germline V gene. The CDR3 has 13 residues. CDR3 in amino acids: CAGRQLSSYEQYF. CDR3 DNA sequence: TGTGCCGGACGACAGCTGAGCTCCTACGAGCAGTACTTC. Full variable domain (rest looked up from reference TRBV2 and TRBJ2-7): EPEVTQTPSHQVTQMGQEVILRCVPISNHLYFYWYRQILGQKVEFLVSFYNNEISEKSEIFDDQFSVERPDGSNFTLKIRSTKLEDSAMYFCAGRQLSSYEQYFGPGTRLTVT.

About this clone: Other DNA sequences in the same sample also yield this CDR3. The chain couples TRBV6-5 to TRBJ2-7, with 9 bases fitting TRBD2. Trimming removed 3 bases from V and 2 bases from J; junction bases left unmatched: 5. The CDR3 extends over 15 amino acids. Germline-derived CDR1 and CDR2 are MNHEY and SVGAGI. CDR3 protein: CASSYSTSGAYEQYF. The DNA for the CDR3 is TGTGCCAGCAGTTATTCGACTAGCGGAGCCTACGAGCAGTACTTC.

The chain employs TRBV27 and TRBJ2-7; D might be TRBD1 or TRBD2, each matching 5 bases. The germline V gene has CDR1 MNHEY and CDR2 SMNVEV (reference sequence). CDR3 size: 12 residues. Trimming left V 6 bases short and J 5 bases short, with 11 bases between. CDR3 region: CASSQRGDEQYF. The CDR3 region has the DNA TGTGCCAGCAGCCAACGGGGCGACGAGCAGTACTTC.

This rearrangement joins TRBV5-6 to TRBJ1-1; D may be TRBD1 (5 bases). Germline V gene lookup returns CDR1 SGHDT and CDR2 YYEEEE. This CDR3 has 15 amino acids. The ends were cut back, 0 bases at V and 0 bases at J, with 9 bases in the middle. The CDR3 reads CASSLAPGLNTEAFF. The DNA for the CDR3 is TGTGCCAGCAGCTTGGCTCCGGGACTGAACACTGAAGCTTTCTTT.

The genes are TRBV4-1 and TRBJ2-7; 13 nucleotides line up with TRBD2. V lost 5 bases, J lost 3 bases, and 4 bases stayed unmatched. Germline loops: CDR1 MGHRA, CDR2 YSYEKL. This CDR3 spans 15 amino acids. CDR3 DNA sequence: TGCGCCAGCAGCTGGGGACTAGCGGGACACTACGAGCAGTACTTC. This sequence encodes CASSWGLAGHYEQYF.

V is TRBV5-5 and J is TRBJ2-7; D possibly uses TRBD1 or TRBD2 (5 bases each). The CDR3 extends over 13 amino acids. Germline loops: CDR1 SGHKS, CDR2 YYEKEE (reference sequence). V lost 7 bases, J lost 0 bases, and 11 bases lay in between. The CDR3 DNA reads as TGTGCCAGCGGGTGGGGGAGCTCCTACGAGCAGTACTTC. It translates to CASGWGSSYEQYF.

The chain uses TRBV30 and TRBJ1-6; 7 positions match TRBD1. Trimming removed 0 bases from V and 7 bases from J; junction bases left unmatched: 0. Germline-derived CDR1 and CDR2 are GTSNPN and SVGIG (reference sequence). CDR3 length equals 13 residues. The CDR3 reads CAWSVDRNSPLHF. DNA of the CDR3: TGTGCCTGGAGTGTGGACAGGAATTCACCCCTCCACTTT.